This T cell receptor beta chain derives from a study of blood T cell repertoires in COVID-19 (dated by TCRdb to between 2020 and 2021). For the wider study: The collaborator samples originated in the United States, Italy and Spain and spanned the acute and convalescent phases of COVID-19. The material from the prospective study consisted of cDNA or gDNA derived from T cells, B-cell-depleted T cells, or PBMCs. Deeply sampled blood TCRbeta repertoires from subjects exposed to, actively infected with, or recovered from COVID-19 were included in the dataset. A freely available public database, intended as a resource for researchers studying the immune response to SARS-CoV-2, is where the repertoires were released. Samples came from the ongoing ImmuneRACE study (first 160 participants) plus 1,254 subjects from 6 global collaborators. A de-identified subject ID, COVID-19 status, age in years and sex were almost always included in the sample metadata. HLA class I and class II types, where available, came from metadata supplied by the sample provider rather than from assay-based typing. Broad study findings and their caveats: The quantity of clinical and demographic metadata differed by source and by participant and was supplied without curation.

Taken from cysteine to phenylalanine, the CDR3 has 14 residues. Only the CDR3 DNA stays, 42 bases, in frame from base 1. Per the germline V gene (reference sequence), LNHDA is the CDR1 and SQIVND is the CDR2. V is trimmed back by 1 base and J by 10 bases, and the junction contains 2 bases that no gene match accounts for. This clone was counted a few times. This clone's antigen is unknown. Qualities for individual bases were not recorded, and no much larger clone is one base off. The immunoSEQ Assay, a bias-controlled multiplex PCR, was used to amplify TCRbeta CDR3 regions from genomic DNA. Per the source publication's procedure: The number of nucleated cells in each sample was estimated by amplification of reference gene primers within the assay. Sequence reads were collapsed and filtered to measure the absolute abundance of every unique TCRbeta CDR3 rearrangement. For each sample, productive Simpson clonality was calculated as the square root of Simpson's diversity index over productive rearrangements. TCRdb stores this immuneACCESS table with in-frame sequences only. Part of the clones is absent; in the studies checked, under half of the shortfall reflects unresolved V genes, and no reason is known for the rest. V and J calls plus clone size are reproduced from that table; the DNA served to infer D and trimming. A total of roughly 150,000 clones appear in this sample, about 83% of them only once. About 19% of the sample rests with the top ten.

A second Seattle source provided samples from volunteer blood donors who had recovered from COVID-19. Collaborating institutions collected whole blood in K2EDTA tubes following their own protocols. For TCRbeta analysis, collaborators shipped samples in one of three forms: frozen whole blood, isolated PBMCs, or DNA extracted from either of those sample types. The sample was peripheral blood. This clonotype was sampled from a woman between 70 and 85 years old who had recovered from COVID-19. This chain joins TRBV19 to TRBJ2-1; 12 central bases correspond to TRBD2. The DNA reads as follows: TGTGCCAGTAGTATAGGGACTAGCGGGGTGGAGCAGTTCTTC. It encodes CASSIGTSGVEQFF.